The 29 T cell receptor beta chains below all came from one sample that was sequenced in a study of shared clonotypes between healthy human individuals. It was CD45RO-negative cells, positively selected for CCR7, that made up naive CD8 cells, with terminally differentiated effector memory CD45RA+ cells excluded. Profiled with immunoSEQ multiplex PCR; TCRdb holds only in-frame clones, not every one. The data show roughly 2.1 million clones, 85% to 95% seen once. The sample was naive CD8+ T cells from PBMCs. These receptors were collected from a man in his late teens or twenties in good health. Some clones in this sample may be carry-over from other donors' samples.

This chain joins TRBV4-1 and TRBJ2-1; no reliable D call. The CDR3 spans 13 residues. V was cut by 1 base and J by 8 bases, with 9 bases left in between. Germline assignment: CDR1 MGHRA and CDR2 YSYEKL. The CDR3 region is CASSQASAYEQFF. DNA for the CDR3: TGCGCCAGCAGCCAAGCAAGCGCTTATGAGCAGTTCTTC.

The rearrangement links TRBV6-5 to TRBJ2-7; TRBD2 aligns across 11 bases. CDR3 size: 15 residues. V lost 6 bases to trimming and J lost 0 bases; unmatched junction nucleotides: 4. Germline V CDR1 and CDR2: MNHEY, SVGAGI. Here the CDR3 DNA reads TGTGCCAGCAGCAGACTAGCGGGGAACTCCTACGAGCAGTACTTC. Translated: CASSRLAGNSYEQYF.

This chain joins TRBV11-2 and TRBJ2-7; weak D call: TRBD2 (6 bases). V was trimmed by 3 bases and J by 2 bases, leaving 17 bases between them. Germline loops: CDR1 SGHAT, CDR2 FQNNGV. CDR3 length equals 16 residues. CDR3 nucleotides: TGTGCCAGCAGCTTGGGGAGCGGGCCACCCACCTACGAGCAGTACTTC. Protein product: CASSLGSGPPTYEQYF.

V gene TRBV7-2 combines with J gene TRBJ1-6; 8 positions match TRBD1. J lost 8 bases, V lost 5 bases, and 8 bases had no gene match. The CDR3 length is 15 residues. Germline V CDR1 and CDR2: SGHTA, FQGNSA. The CDR3 sequence: CASSLWAGGDSPLHF. The CDR3 coding sequence is TGTGCCAGCAGCCTCTGGGCAGGGGGCGATTCACCCCTCCACTTT.

The chain couples TRBV18 to TRBJ2-4; 13 bases map to TRBD2. V lost 0 bases, J lost 6 bases, and 5 bases stayed unmatched. Germline CDR1 and CDR2: KGHSH and LQKENI. This CDR3 region has 17 residues. CDR3 nucleotides: TGTGCCAGCTCACCACCGGGACTAGCGGGAACTGTAAACATTCAGTACTTC. This sequence encodes CASSPPGLAGTVNIQYF. Variable domain in full (rest from reference TRBV18 and TRBJ2-4): NAGVMQNPRHLVRRRGQEARLRCSPMKGHSHVYWYRQLPEEGLKFMVYLQKENIIDESGMPKERFSAEFPKEGPSILRIQQVVRGDSAAYFCASSPPGLAGTVNIQYFGAGTRLSVL.

V gene TRBV2 combines with J gene TRBJ2-7; 7 positions match TRBD1. The trim removed 6 bases at V and 0 bases at J, leaving 11 bases unmatched. Per the germline V gene, CDR1 is SNHLY and CDR2 is FYNNEI. The CDR3 spans 16 residues. For the CDR3, the DNA is TGTGCCAGCAGGAGGGGTGACAGGGAGAGCTCCTACGAGCAGTACTTC. Its protein is CASRRGDRESSYEQYF.

About this clone itself: Other DNA sequences in this specimen translate into the identical CDR3. The rearrangement joins TRBV28 to TRBJ1-5; no clear D gene. CDR1 is MDHEN and CDR2 is SYDVKM in the germline V gene. V was pared by 2 bases and J by 0 bases, with 8 bases between. This CDR3 comprises 15 residues. The DNA of the CDR3 is TGTGCCAGCAGTTTAGAAGGGAATAGCAATCAGCCCCAGCATTTT. Amino acids: CASSLEGNSNQPQHF.

J is TRBJ2-1 and V is TRBV27; D might be TRBD1 (6 bases). The CDR3 length is 15 residues. From germline, CDR1 is MNHEY and CDR2 SMNVEV (reference sequence). Trimming stripped 2 bases from V and 7 bases from J, with 15 bases between. CDR3 protein: CASSLPGAAWNEQFF. The CDR3 DNA is TGTGCCAGCAGTTTACCAGGGGCGGCGTGGAATGAGCAGTTCTTC.

The rearrangement joins TRBV7-8 to TRBJ2-3; 12 bases fit TRBD2. Trimming at V came to 5 bases and at J to 4 bases, leaving 7 bases not matched to a gene. The CDR3 totals 16 residues. Germline-derived CDR1 and CDR2 are SGHVS and FQNEAQ. CDR3 sequence reads: CASSLRLAGVSDTQYF. The DNA of the CDR3 is TGTGCCAGCAGCCTCAGACTAGCGGGAGTGTCAGATACGCAGTATTTT.

V is TRBV9 and J is TRBJ2-1, with 8 bases identical to TRBD1. Germline V CDR1 and CDR2: SGDLS, YYNGEE. J was trimmed by 4 bases and V by 4 bases; bases with no gene match: 4. The CDR3 is 14 residues long. CDR3 region: CASSPRTGYNEQFF. The CDR3 DNA is TGTGCCAGCAGCCCCCGGACAGGGTACAATGAGCAGTTCTTC.

The chain is built from TRBV4-2 and TRBJ2-7, with 9 positions matching TRBD1. The CDR3 consists of 14 residues. The V and J ends lost 4 bases and 6 bases, in that order; junction bases with no gene match: 7. Germline V gene lookup returns CDR1 LGHNA and CDR2 YNFKEQ. The CDR3 DNA reads as TGTGCCAGCAGCCCGGACAGGGGCGCTGGCGAGCAGTACTTC. Protein product: CASSPDRGAGEQYF.

The genes are TRBV19 and TRBJ2-7, with 8 bases identical to TRBD2. V shed 5 bases, J shed 3 bases, and the junction held 9 bases outside the gene matches. Germline CDR1 LNHDA, CDR2 SQIVND (reference sequence). CDR3 length equals 15 residues. CDR3 amino acids: CASSGPSGSRYEQYF. CDR3 sequence (DNA): TGTGCCAGTAGTGGACCCAGCGGGAGTCGCTACGAGCAGTACTTC.

The chain uses TRBV11-2 and TRBJ1-1; D is unclear. The CDR3 contains 12 residues. V lost 2 bases and J lost 6, with 7 bases in between. Germline assignment: CDR1 SGHAT and CDR2 FQNNGV. The CDR3 spells CASSLISPEAFF. CDR3 nucleotides: TGTGCCAGCAGCTTAATCAGCCCTGAAGCTTTCTTT.

This clone was observed once. V is TRBV28 and J is TRBJ2-7; 7 bases are shared with TRBD1. The germline CDR1 and CDR2 sequences are MDHEN and SYDVKM. With 7 bases clipped from V and 2 bases from J, the junction kept 11 bases outside the gene matches. The CDR3 is 15 amino acids. The CDR3 here is CASTHWGTATYEQYF. In nucleotides, the CDR3 is TGTGCCAGCACGCACTGGGGGACAGCAACCTACGAGCAGTACTTC.

The chain uses TRBV5-4 and TRBJ2-7, with D uncertain. Deletions cut 4 bases from V and 3 bases from J, with 14 bases between. The CDR3 loop spans 14 amino acids. The germline gives CDR1 SGHNT, CDR2 YYREEE (reference sequence). CDR3 loop: CASSPSPEFYEQYF. DNA of the CDR3: TGTGCCAGCAGCCCCTCTCCCGAGTTCTACGAGCAGTACTTC.

The V and J genes are TRBV27 and TRBJ2-1; 7 positions match TRBD1. The CDR3 sequence is 15 residues long. The trim removed 3 bases at V and 6 bases at J, leaving 8 bases unmatched. CDR1 is MNHEY and CDR2 is SMNVEV in the germline V gene (reference sequence). CDR3 sequence reads: CASSFRDRVGNEQFF. The CDR3 DNA reads as TGTGCCAGCAGTTTCCGTGACAGGGTGGGCAATGAGCAGTTCTTC.

The rearrangement joins TRBV19 to TRBJ1-5; the match to TRBD1 covers 8 bases. This CDR3 contains 14 residues. V lost 5 bases, J lost 4 bases, and 4 bases stayed unmatched. The germline V gene encodes CDR1 LNHDA and CDR2 SQIVND (reference sequence). CDR3 DNA: TGTGCCAGTAGTCCTAGACAGGGGAATCAGCCCCAGCATTTT. Protein: CASSPRQGNQPQHF.

This clone appeared once. V usage is TRBV30 and J usage is TRBJ1-2; D unclear. The CDR3 has 12 residues. V lost 0 bases to trimming and J lost 7 bases, with 9 bases between them. CDR1 is GTSNPN and CDR2 is SVGIG in the germline V gene (reference sequence). The CDR3 DNA is TGTGCCTGGAGTGTATTGGGGAGTGGCTACACCTTC. This sequence encodes CAWSVLGSGYTF. The variable domain in full, completed from reference TRBV30 and TRBJ1-2, reads SQTIHQWPATLVQPVGSPLSLECTVEGTSNPNLYWYRQAAGRGLQLLFYSVGIGQISSEVPQNLSASRPQDRQFILSSKKLLLSDSGFYLCAWSVLGSGYTFGSGTRLTVV.

The rearrangement links TRBV28 to TRBJ1-5; TRBD1 matches 7 bases. After removal of 6 bases from V and 4 bases from J, the junction contained 18 bases not matched to a gene. This CDR3 spans 18 amino acids. Germline CDR1 and CDR2: MDHEN and SYDVKM. The CDR3 is CASSTDNRGRWRNQPQHF. The CDR3 region has the DNA TGTGCCAGCAGCACTGACAACAGGGGCCGGTGGAGGAATCAGCCCCAGCATTTT.

The chain joins TRBV7-9 to TRBJ2-7; D gene unclear. The V gene's germline CDR1 is SEHNR and CDR2 FQNEAQ (reference sequence). The CDR3 totals 14 residues. Trimming pared 1 base from V and 4 bases from J, leaving 11 bases between. Here the CDR3 reads CASSLVSSTYEQYF. The CDR3 DNA reads as TGTGCCAGCAGCTTAGTGTCTTCCACTTACGAGCAGTACTTC. Full variable domain (remainder filled in from reference TRBV7-9 and TRBJ2-7): DTGVSQNPRHKITKRGQNVTFRCDPISEHNRLYWYRQTLGQGPEFLTYFQNEAQLEKSRLLSDRFSAERPKGSFSTLEIQRTEQGDSAMYLCASSLVSSTYEQYFGPGTRLTVT.

V usage is TRBV27 and J usage is TRBJ2-1, with TRBD2 matching 10 bases. The germline gives CDR1 MNHEY, CDR2 SMNVEV (reference sequence). This CDR3 has 20 amino acids. Trimming took 5 bases from V and 0 from J; bases not matched to a gene: 16. CDR3 sequence: CASSDKREGFFRISYNEQFF. In DNA form, the CDR3 reads TGTGCCAGCAGTGACAAGCGGGAGGGTTTCTTCCGGATCTCCTACAATGAGCAGTTCTTC.

A single count supports this clone. The chain links TRBV4-3 to TRBJ1-4; no firm D call. With 1 base removed from V and 10 bases from J, the gap between germline ends came to 19 bases. The CDR3 spans 16 residues. Germline values: CDR1 LGHNA, CDR2 YSLEER. The CDR3 DNA reads TGCGCCAGCAGCCAAGGGTCCGGGCCCCGCCTTTCAAAACTGTTTTTT. Encoded protein: CASSQGSGPRLSKLFF.

This sequence joins TRBV9 and TRBJ2-1; weak D call: TRBD1 (6 bases). Germline assignment: CDR1 SGDLS and CDR2 YYNGEE. The V gene lost 3 bases and the J gene lost 3 bases, with 19 bases spanning the gap. The CDR3 length is 17 residues. The CDR3 region has the DNA TGTGCCAGCAGCGAGGGGTTTCAGGGGACCTTCTACAATGAGCAGTTCTTC. Protein product: CASSEGFQGTFYNEQFF.

The gene calls are TRBV27 and TRBJ2-1, with 8 bases aligning to TRBD2. The CDR3 is 14 amino acids. V was pared by 4 bases and J by 2 bases, with 1 base of the junction left unmatched. CDR1 is MNHEY, CDR2 SMNVEV, per germline (reference sequence). The DNA for the CDR3 is TGTGCCAGCAGTTCACTAGCGGCCTACAATGAGCAGTTCTTC. Its protein is CASSSLAAYNEQFF.

The rearrangement joins TRBV7-8 to TRBJ2-3; D ambiguous. The length of the CDR3 is 14 residues. Germline V CDR1 and CDR2: SGHVS, FQNEAQ. V was cut by 5 bases and J by 1 base, with 10 bases left in between. Here the CDR3 reads CASSPELGTDTQYF. As DNA, the CDR3 is TGTGCCAGCAGCCCCGAGCTGGGCACAGATACGCAGTATTTT.

This chain connects TRBV9 to TRBJ1-2, with 7 bases aligning to TRBD1. V gave up 0 bases and J gave up 3 bases; unmatched junction bases: 8. The CDR3 loop spans 16 amino acids. Germline V gene lookup returns CDR1 SGDLS and CDR2 YYNGEE. CDR3: CASSVVKGATHYGYTF. In DNA form, the CDR3 reads TGTGCCAGCAGCGTAGTTAAGGGGGCGACGCACTATGGCTACACCTTC.

The V and J genes are TRBV5-1 and TRBJ2-7, with TRBD2 identical over 8 bases. The CDR3 covers 15 residues. After removal of 4 bases from V and 3 bases from J, the junction contained 9 bases not matched to a gene. CDR1 and CDR2 (germline): SGHRS, YFSETQ. CDR3 sequence reads: CASSTHSGKGYEQYF. DNA of the CDR3: TGCGCCAGCAGCACCCATAGCGGGAAAGGCTACGAGCAGTACTTC.

This rearrangement joins TRBV7-6 to TRBJ2-7, with 7 bases fitting TRBD2. The germline CDR1 and CDR2 sequences are SGHVS and FNYEAQ. V trimming: 0 bases; J trimming: 6 bases; junction bases outside the gene matches: 11. The CDR3 loop spans 16 amino acids. The CDR3 sequence is CASSLAGDYIPAEQYF. CDR3 sequence (DNA): TGTGCCAGCAGCTTAGCGGGGGACTACATCCCAGCCGAGCAGTACTTC.

This rearrangement joins TRBV9 to TRBJ2-3; no reliable D call. CDR3 length equals 14 residues. V was trimmed by 3 bases and J by 5 bases, leaving 13 bases between them. Germline CDR1 is SGDLS and CDR2 is YYNGEE. CDR3 sequence (DNA): TGTGCCAGCAGCGCCCCCACCCGAGAAGATACGCAGTATTTT. Amino acids: CASSAPTREDTQYF.